This TCR beta chain originates from a study of T cells in Graves' hyperthyroidism and ophthalmopathy (dated by TCRdb to between 2019 and 2020). Broadly, across the study: To identify TCR V-J signatures that set the groups apart, the researchers used a discovery cohort of 90 to 100 patients, made up of under 45 with Graves' ophthalmopathy and about 60 with stable Graves' hyperthyroidism. Whether ophthalmopathy could be predicted prospectively was tested in an independent validation cohort made up of about 20 hyperthyroidism patients plus 17 patients who later progressed to ophthalmopathy. The 100 or so discovery patients were randomly split 7:3 into training and test sets. In addition, the study compared T-cell repertoires in thyroid tissue and in blood from roughly 6 Graves' hyperthyroidism patients. After blood sampling, hyperthyroidism patients were treated with methimazole at a starting dose of 30 mg daily, and ophthalmopathy patients were treated with high-dose intravenous methylprednisolone. The paper reports TCR Vbeta CDR3 sequencing of approximately 140 peripheral blood samples: approximately 43 ophthalmopathy, under 80 hyperthyroidism and 17 progressor patients. Here is what the overall study found, with its caveats: In validation, the model predicted progression to ophthalmopathy with roughly 70% sensitivity and 72% to 75% specificity, a median of 6.5 months before onset. Most expanded thyroid clonotypes (frequency above 0.001) were also detected in blood, suggesting blood repertoires may reflect thyroid immune responses. A model built on a 13 V-J signature distinguished ophthalmopathy from stable hyperthyroidism, reaching about 88% sensitivity and about 81% specificity in cross-validation and 80%/75% in testing. Sample size was not statistically predetermined, and investigators were not blinded to group allocation.

Stable Graves' hyperthyroidism was defined as the absence of progression to ophthalmopathy over 18 months of follow-up. Hyperthyroidism patients were newly diagnosed, had a disease duration of under 2 months, and were aged 18 to 65 years. Any patient with an uncontrolled infection, another autoimmune disease, pregnancy or lactation was excluded. Clinical symptoms, serum thyroxine and TRAb, thyroid ultrasound, and orbital computed tomography formed the basis for the diagnoses. Trizol reagent was used to extract total RNA, and RNA quality was then checked on an Agilent 2100 Bioanalyzer. The TCR beta CDR3 regions were amplified from RNA transcripts. The TCR CDR3 was subjected to a first round of RT-PCR using the HTBI primer set and the Qiagen OneStep RT-PCR kit. Libraries were constructed in a second round of multiplex PCR, after which size selection and purification were performed. The libraries were sequenced on an Illumina HiSeq2000 using paired-end 100 bp reads. The study's own analysis went as follows. SOAPnuke was used to process the raw data, throwing out any read that contained adapters or uncalled bases, had a mean Phred below 15, or lacked an exact constant-primer or identifier match. COPE v1.2.5 was used to merge the high-quality paired reads, and each unique nucleotide sequence was defined as a clonotype. MiTCR v1.1 was used to align clonotypes to the IMGT TRBV, TRBD and TRBJ reference segments. Only V-J combinations with frequency above 0.0001, covering 99% to 99.2% of repertoires, were analysed. The TCS score was defined as F50 (clonal expansion) divided by E x V (chaos), with BLOSUM62-based TCRdist calculated between CDR3 peptides within each V-J. Welch's t-statistics and random forest reduced around 510 V-J features to roughly 13, which were used in a naive Bayes classifier (R e1071). Through fastp at Q25 and MiXCR, TCRdb rebuilt clones from the public reads, retaining in-frame beta chains. Rows are unified per CDR3 protein, each entry keeping the most common DNA and genes. The V and J calls reflect TCRdb's pipeline rather than the authors' work. The sample table contains approximately 560,000 distinct CDR3 sequences; only one count was recorded for around 45% of them. Together, the top ten hold 8.2% of the sample.

From the cysteine through the phenylalanine, the CDR3 covers 14 amino acids. The kept DNA is CDR3 alone, 42 bases in frame from the first base. From a lookup of the germline V gene, CDR1 and CDR2 are MGHRA and YSYEKL. Trimmed from V: 7 bases; trimmed from J: 3 bases; junction bases lacking a gene match: 8. With regard to this clonotype: The target of this receptor is not known. Within one base of it there is no much larger clone, and no base qualities were kept.

Sample: peripheral blood or thyroid tissue (not recorded which). This receptor chain uses TRBV4-1 and TRBJ1-1, and 7 bases in between align with TRBD1. This TCR derives from a young woman with Graves' hyperthyroidism. Donor details come from another sample of the same person, matched by shared clones. At the DNA level, the sequence is TGCGCCAGCAAGGCGAGGGGGCTCGACACTGAAGCTTTCTTT. Translated, it reads CASKARGLDTEAFF.